Sequencing of this T cell receptor (beta chain) was carried out in a study of OX40 agonist ivuxolimab in advanced cancers. The wider study: Of mixed ages from about 20 to 90 and averaging about 60 years, the group was roughly 85% male. Previous treatment with anti-PD-1, anti-PD-L1 or anti-CTLA-4 therapy was allowed; 40% had received some.

With V trimmed by 2 bases and J by 1 base, 4 bases remained unmatched. CDR3 length equals 18 residues. In germline, CDR1 is SNHLY, CDR2 FYNNEI. Libraries were prepared by immunoSEQ multiplex PCR; TCRdb keeps only in-frame clonotypes and omits some of them. The data contain some 75,000 clones, roughly 90% of them singletons. This chain links TRBV2 with TRBJ2-6; 11 nucleotides match TRBD1. The source material was CD4+ or CD8+ T cells sorted from blood, sampled in a trial of the OX40 agonist ivuxolimab. The clonotype comes from an adult with an advanced solid tumor such as melanoma, head and neck, liver or kidney cancer. Here the CDR3 DNA reads TGTGCCAGCAGTGAATGGGGGACAGGGGGATCTGGGGCCAACGTCCTGACTTTC. It codes for CASSEWGTGGSGANVLTF. Supplemented by reference TRBV2 and TRBJ2-6, the full variable domain reads EPEVTQTPSHQVTQMGQEVILRCVPISNHLYFYWYRQILGQKVEFLVSFYNNEISEKSEIFDDQFSVERPDGSNFTLKIRSTKLEDSAMYFCASSEWGTGGSGANVLTFGAGSRLTVL.